The following is a T cell receptor (beta chain) sequence with its context. Assay used: immunoSEQ multiplex PCR; TCRdb lists only in-frame clones, some missing. This table has under 200,000 clones, roughly 84% appearing once. This specimen belongs to a study of blood T cell repertoires in COVID-19. Across the study: From T cells, B-cell-depleted T cells, or PBMCs came the material, which was cDNA or gDNA.

The CDR3 totals 13 residues. Germline values: CDR1 SGHRS, CDR2 YFSETQ. V lost 3 bases, J lost 8 bases, and 14 bases lay in between. This TCR was sampled from a woman aged 55-70 years with COVID-19, enrolled during active disease. V and J are TRBV5-1 and TRBJ1-2; TRBD1 might be the D (5 bases). Sequenced input: peripheral blood. CDR3 protein: CASSSTGPGGYTF. In DNA, the CDR3 is TGCGCCAGCAGCTCAACAGGCCCCGGCGGCTACACCTTC.